A single sample is the source of the 17 T cell receptor beta chains below, sequenced in a study of T cell responses to AZD1222 COVID-19 vaccine. The table came from immunoSEQ multiplex PCR; TCRdb's copy has only in-frame clones and leaves some out. The table records 110,000 to 150,000 clones, 93% of them present only once. Sequencing was performed on peripheral blood, taken on day 0 of MenACWY control vaccination. The origin of the receptors is an adult in good health.

The chain is built from TRBV10-3 and TRBJ1-3; D is perhaps TRBD1 (5 bases). The ends were cut back, 3 bases at V and 1 base at J, with 7 bases in the middle. Per germline, CDR1 ENHRY and CDR2 SYGVKD. CDR3 size: 14 residues. The CDR3 loop is CAISEWGSGNTIYF. For the CDR3, the DNA is TGTGCCATCAGTGAATGGGGGTCTGGAAACACCATATATTTT.

The chain has TRBV6-2 or TRBV6-3 and TRBJ2-7; D unresolved. Germline V gene data show CDR1 as MNHEY and CDR2 as SVGEGT. V was clipped by 5 bases and J by 3 bases, with 11 bases between them. This CDR3 is built from 13 residues. CDR3 nucleotide sequence: TGTGCCAGCAGTCTTCAATATCTCTACGAGCAGTACTTC. It specifies CASSLQYLYEQYF.

The chain uses TRBV19 and TRBJ2-7; D not certain. Trimming removed 6 bases from V and 0 bases from J, with 12 bases in between. The CDR3 length is 14 residues. Germline CDR1 is LNHDA and CDR2 is SQIVND (reference sequence). The CDR3, as DNA: TGTGCCAGTAGGGGCAGCATATTCTCCTACGAGCAGTACTTC. This encodes CASRGSIFSYEQYF.

The V call is TRBV6-6, the J call TRBJ2-4; 7 nucleotides line up with TRBD1. The CDR3 is 15 residues long. J gave up 8 bases and V 5 bases, and 12 bases lay outside the gene matches. The germline V gene encodes CDR1 MNHNY and CDR2 SVGAGI (reference sequence). CDR3 bases: TGTGCCAGCAGTCACCTCAGACAGGGATCAGACATTCAGTACTTC. As protein: CASSHLRQGSDIQYF.

The V and J genes are TRBV5-1 and TRBJ2-2; D is undetermined. The CDR3 runs 15 residues. Per the germline V gene, CDR1 is SGHRS and CDR2 is YFSETQ. Trimming removed 5 bases at V and 7 bases at J, with 18 bases between. The CDR3 region is CASSPRWGSNGELFF. The CDR3 DNA reads as TGCGCCAGCAGTCCAAGATGGGGATCGAACGGGGAGCTGTTTTTT.

The chain joins TRBV19 to TRBJ1-3; possible D gene TRBD1, 5 bases. Germline V gene sequence: CDR1 LNHDA, CDR2 SQIVND (reference sequence). The CDR3 has 12 amino acids. With 9 bases removed from V and 4 bases from J, the gap between germline ends came to 10 bases. The CDR3, as DNA: TGTGCCAGCAGGAGGGGCGGAAACACCATATATTTT. Translating gives CASRRGGNTIYF.

The chain uses TRBV6-1 and TRBJ1-2; 8 bases map to TRBD1. CDR1 and CDR2 from the germline V gene are MNHNS and SASEGT. The J segment lost 6 bases and the V segment lost 3 bases, leaving 6 bases of the junction unmatched. The CDR3 loop spans 14 amino acids. The DNA of the CDR3 is TGTGCCAGCAGTGAGCAGGGGGCGATGGATGGCTACACCTTC. Amino acids: CASSEQGAMDGYTF.

This CDR3 is CASSRGTGFSSYNEQFF. CDR3 DNA sequence: TGTGCCAGCAGCCGTGGGACAGGCTTTAGCTCCTACAATGAGCAGTTCTTC. The chain has TRBV3-1 (or the pseudogene TRBV3-2) and TRBJ2-1; 8 positions agree with TRBD1. The germline V gene encodes CDR1 LGHDT and CDR2 YNNKEL (reference sequence). The V segment lost 4 bases and the J segment 0 bases; nucleotides outside the gene matches: 8. This CDR3 spans 17 amino acids.

The rearrangement joins TRBV18 to TRBJ1-6; TRBD1 matches at 9 bases. Germline CDR1 KGHSH, CDR2 LQKENI. This CDR3 contains 16 residues. Trimming cost V 6 bases and J 0 bases; bases outside gene matches: 3. The CDR3 nucleotides read TGTGCCAGCTCGGGGACAGGGAGCTCCTATAATTCACCCCTCCACTTT. Encoded protein: CASSGTGSSYNSPLHF.

The J gene is TRBJ1-2, the V gene TRBV5-6; 7 bases fit TRBD1. V trimming: 3 bases; J trimming: 6 bases; junction bases outside the gene matches: 5. Germline V gene data show CDR1 as SGHDT and CDR2 as YYEEEE. The CDR3 is 13 residues long. CDR3 amino acids: CASSSGGFNGYTF. DNA for the CDR3: TGTGCCAGCAGCTCAGGGGGTTTTAATGGCTACACCTTC.

The V and J genes are TRBV18 and TRBJ2-6, with TRBD1 matching 8 bases. Per germline, CDR1 KGHSH and CDR2 LQKENI. The CDR3 totals 17 residues. Losses at the gene ends were 3 bases for V and 0 bases for J; bases not matched to a gene: 4. CDR3: CASSPGQVFSGANVLTF. CDR3 coding DNA: TGTGCCAGCTCACCGGGACAGGTATTCTCTGGGGCCAACGTCCTGACTTTC.

This sequence joins TRBV6-2 or TRBV6-3 and TRBJ1-2; D is unclear. V lost 6 bases, J lost 2 bases, and 7 bases lay in between. The CDR3 runs to 12 residues. CDR1 is MNHEY and CDR2 is SVGEGT in the germline V gene. The CDR3 loop reads CASSRTNYGYTF. The CDR3 DNA follows: TGTGCCAGCAGCAGGACCAACTATGGCTACACCTTC.

The chain carries TRBV9 and TRBJ1-5, with TRBD1 matching over 10 bases. Germline lookup yields CDR1 SGDLS and CDR2 YYNGEE. Unmatched junction bases numbered 2, after V lost 1 base and J lost 7 bases. This CDR3 has 14 residues. DNA of the CDR3: TGTGCCAGCAGCGTAAAGGACAGGGGGCAGCCCCAGCATTTT. This encodes CASSVKDRGQPQHF.

The V gene is TRBV7-9, the J gene TRBJ2-3; D gene unclear. The germline gives CDR1 SEHNR, CDR2 FQNEAQ (reference sequence). This CDR3 spans 15 amino acids. The V end lost 1 base, the J end lost 1 base, and 9 bases lay between the germline ends. The CDR3 region is CASSLVGEGTDTQYF. The DNA for the CDR3 is TGTGCCAGCAGCTTAGTTGGAGAGGGCACAGATACGCAGTATTTT.

V usage is TRBV9 and J usage is TRBJ2-7, with TRBD2 identical over 10 bases. This CDR3 is built from 15 residues. V lost 0 bases to trimming and J lost 3 bases; unmatched junction nucleotides: 3. The germline CDR1 and CDR2 sequences are SGDLS and YYNGEE. CDR3 loop: CASSVGLAGDYEQYF. In DNA form, the CDR3 reads TGTGCCAGCAGCGTAGGGCTAGCGGGGGACTACGAGCAGTACTTC.

The chain has TRBV7-2 and TRBJ2-1; D may be TRBD1 or TRBD2 (5 bases each). The CDR3 totals 14 residues. The V and J ends lost 4 bases and 5 bases respectively, with 12 bases between them. Germline V CDR1 and CDR2: SGHTA, FQGNSA. CDR3 nucleotide sequence: TGTGCCAGCAGCTCCCAGGGACCGAACAATGAGCAGTTCTTC. Protein: CASSSQGPNNEQFF.

The chain couples TRBV5-1 to TRBJ2-5, with D possibly called TRBD1 or TRBD2 (5 bases each). The CDR3 consists of 16 residues. Germline CDR1 SGHRS, CDR2 YFSETQ. Trimming removed 3 bases at V and 0 bases at J, with 15 bases between. CDR3 sequence: CASSWGPRKDQETQYF. The CDR3 DNA sequence: TGCGCCAGCAGCTGGGGACCCCGAAAAGACCAAGAGACCCAGTACTTC.